One T cell receptor beta chain is described in this entry. These data originate in a study of cytomegalovirus exposure and HLA in healthy donors. Profiled with immunoSEQ multiplex PCR; TCRdb holds only in-frame clones, not every one. The sample comprises around 150,000 clones, roughly 89% of which are singletons, and 3% to 3.5% rests with the top ten. With 6 bases removed from V and 8 bases from J, the gap between germline ends came to 12 bases. The CDR3 runs 12 residues. Looked up from germline, CDR1 is MNHEY and CDR2 is SVGAGI. This clonotype was sampled from a woman aged 18-29 years in good health and CMV-seropositive. The sequenced material came from PBMCs. The chain combines TRBV6-5 with TRBJ2-3; possibly TRBD2 for D (6 bases). CDR3 nucleotide sequence: TGTGCCAGCAGCTCAGGAGGGGCTACGCAGTATTTT. Translated: CASSSGGATQYF.